A single sample is the source of the 2 T cell receptor beta chains below, sequenced in a study of CD8 T cells in ankylosing spondylitis. TCRdb re-called the 5' RACE reads through MiXCR, storing one row per CDR3 protein. This sample has 200,000 to 300,000 distinct CDR3 sequences, with around 11% found just once. Input material: blood, either unsorted or a sorted T cell fraction (not recorded which). These receptors originate from a male donor with ankylosing spondylitis or in good health (not recorded which).

This clonotype was observed many times. The V and J genes are TRBV5-1 and TRBJ1-2; 11 bases are shared with TRBD1. CDR3 length: 15 residues. J gave up 8 bases and V 1 base, and 7 bases lay outside the gene matches. Germline V CDR1 and CDR2: SGHRS, YFSETQ. The CDR3, as DNA: TGCGCCAGCAGCTTGACCGGACAGGGGGCATGGGGCTACACCTTC. It yields the protein CASSLTGQGAWGYTF.

This clonotype was observed many times. The chain combines TRBV5-1 with TRBJ2-4; D perhaps matches TRBD2 (5 bases). Germline loops: CDR1 SGHRS, CDR2 YFSETQ. The CDR3 runs to 15 residues. The V end lost 4 bases, the J end lost 2 bases, and 13 bases lay between the germline ends. The CDR3 loop is CASSPFDGTKNIQYF. CDR3 nucleotides: TGCGCCAGCAGCCCGTTCGACGGGACCAAAAACATTCAGTACTTC.